Included here is one T cell receptor beta chain sequence, with context. Its matching antigen is unknown. The sample comes from a study of shared clonotypes between healthy human individuals. Overall study context: A donor's plate count was three for CD4 naive and three for CD4 memory; CD8 naive had two and CD8 memory one.

Only in-frame clones appear in the TCRdb table, and some are missing; sequencing was by immunoSEQ multiplex PCR. The data show 2 million to 2.5 million clones, about 94% seen once. CDR3 length: 16 amino acids. CDR1 and CDR2 from the germline V gene are SEHNR and FQNEAQ (reference sequence). The J segment lost 2 bases and the V segment lost 5 bases, leaving 7 bases of the junction unmatched. Findings and caveats of the study: A generally larger estimated richness was seen in naive subsets than in memory subsets. When compared with the clonotypes that were shared by all four sorted-subset donors, the non-shared clonotypes turned out to have lower generation probabilities. Only blood was sampled, and tissue TCR repertoires likely differ from blood ones.

This receptor was taken from a man younger than 35 in good health. The sample consisted of naive CD4+ T cells sorted from blood. Documented subset: CD45RA+ positively selected. The chain employs TRBV7-9 and TRBJ1-3, with 9 bases fitting TRBD1. CDR3 protein: CASSRKQGAPGNTIYF. The CDR3 DNA sequence: TGTGCCAGCAGCCGAAAACAGGGGGCACCTGGAAACACCATATATTTT.